This is a list of T cell receptor beta chains from one sample in a study of PD-1 blockade in classical Hodgkin lymphoma. Some clones are missing from TCRdb's copy, which holds only in-frame ones; the method was immunoSEQ multiplex PCR. Counted here are roughly 19,000 clones, 80% to 85% occurring once; the ten biggest clones make up about 24%. The sample in question was peripheral blood mononuclear cells (PBMCs), obtained at baseline. The receptors here all came from a human donor with classical Hodgkin lymphoma. The CDR3 runs from the conserved cysteine through the conserved F or W. A D gene is named only where the DNA matches it firmly. For some rows the clone size is stated as once, few or many, or as a class when expanded; others skip it.

>TRBV2|.|TRBJ2-7|.
CASTGYWEQYF
TGTGCCAGCACGGGGTATTGGGAGCAGTACTTC
>TRBV29-1|.|TRBJ1-1|TRBD1
CSARDRVNTEAFF
TGCAGCGCTAGGGACAGGGTGAACACTGAAGCTTTCTTT
>TRBV28|.|TRBJ1-2|.
CASSLVAGVAGDYGYTF
TGTGCCAGCAGTTTAGTGGCAGGGGTTGCGGGCGACTATGGCTACACCTTC
>TRBV4-1|.|TRBJ1-5|.
CASSQEGGASNQPQHF
TGCGCCAGCAGCCAAGAGGGAGGGGCCAGCAATCAGCCCCAGCATTTT
>TRBV30|.|TRBJ2-3|TRBD1
CAWSAGGLTDTQYF
TGTGCCTGGAGTGCAGGGGGCCTGACAGATACGCAGTATTTT
>TRBV25-1|.|TRBJ2-5|.
CASSGDYLTTQYF
TGTGCCAGCAGTGGAGACTACCTAACGACCCAGTACTTC
>TRBV25-1|.|TRBJ1-1|.
CASSEPGANTEAFF
TGTGCCAGCAGTGAACCCGGGGCGAACACTGAAGCTTTCTTC
>TRBV5-4|.|TRBJ2-1|.
CASSLGSNHDYNEQFF
TGTGCCAGCAGCTTGGGATCCAACCATGACTACAATGAGCAGTTCTTC
>TRBV10-2|.|TRBJ2-6|.
CASERSGANVLTF
TGCGCCAGCGAGCGTTCTGGGGCCAACGTCCTGACTTTC
>TRBV11-3|.|TRBJ1-2|TRBD1
CASSFDREGSTF
TGTGCCAGCAGCTTCGACAGGGAAGGTAGCACCTTC
>TRBV11-3|.|TRBJ1-2|.
CASSARDGDYGYTF
TGTGCCAGCAGCGCCCGGGACGGGGACTATGGCTACACCTTC
>TRBV5-4|.|TRBJ2-7|.
CASSLGVGVDEQYF
TGTGCCAGCAGCTTGGGGGTCGGGGTCGACGAGCAGTACTTC
>TRBV5-3|.|TRBJ1-5|TRBD1
CARSLEQGPHSNQPQHF
TGTGCCAGAAGCTTAGAACAGGGGCCCCATAGCAATCAGCCCCAGCATTTT
>TRBV7-9|.|TRBJ1-1|.
CASSLSRGTEAFF
TGTGCCAGCAGCTTAAGTAGGGGCACTGAAGCTTTCTTT
>TRBV27|.|TRBJ2-7|.
CASSLLGYEQYF
TGTGCCAGCAGTTTATTGGGCTACGAGCAGTACTTC
>TRBV11-2|.|TRBJ2-7|.
CASGGRGGAGSQYF
TGTGCCAGCGGAGGAAGGGGCGGGGCGGGGAGTCAGTACTTC
>TRBV6-1|.|TRBJ2-7|TRBD1
CASSGTGNSYEQYF
TGTGCCAGCAGTGGGACAGGGAACTCCTACGAGCAGTACTTC
>TRBV2|.|TRBJ1-4|.
CASGLEITGEKLFF
TGTGCCAGCGGGTTAGAGATCACGGGTGAAAAACTGTTTTTT
>TRBV9|.|TRBJ1-4|.
CASSVGGDEKLFF
TGTGCCAGCAGCGTAGGGGGAGATGAAAAACTGTTTTTT
>TRBV19|.|TRBJ2-1|TRBD2
CASSPGLPLSKFF
TGTGCCAGTAGTCCGGGACTACCGCTTAGTAAGTTCTTC
>TRBV28|once|TRBJ1-2|TRBD1
CASNVQGGRDGYTF
TGTGCCAGCAATGTACAGGGGGGACGAGATGGCTACACCTTC
>TRBV28|.|TRBJ1-1|.
CASRLMRRAEAFF
TGTGCCAGCAGACTAATGCGAAGGGCTGAAGCTTTCTTT
>TRBV28|once|TRBJ2-3|TRBD2
CASQGREGVDTQYF
TGTGCCAGCCAGGGGCGGGAGGGAGTAGATACGCAGTATTTT
>TRBV5-1|.|TRBJ1-2|.
CASSLAQEEYTF
TGCGCCAGCAGCTTGGCCCAAGAGGAGTACACCTTC
>TRBV6-1|.|TRBJ2-1|.
CASSERTENYNEQFF
TGTGCCAGCAGTGAAAGGACAGAGAATTACAATGAGCAGTTCTTC
>TRBV14|.|TRBJ2-4|.
CASSRGSWGNHIQYF
TGTGCCAGCAGCCGGGGTTCATGGGGGAATCACATTCAGTACTTC
>TRBV7-9|.|TRBJ1-3|TRBD1
CASSLARGQTHFSGNTIYF
TGTGCCAGCAGCTTAGCGCGGGGACAGACCCACTTCTCTGGAAACACCATATATTTT
>TRBV10-3|.|TRBJ2-3|.
CAIGRGAASTDTQYF
TGTGCCATCGGCCGAGGTGCCGCTAGCACAGATACGCAGTATTTT
>TRBV27|few|TRBJ1-5|.
CASSPRGGYYSNQPQHF
TGTGCCAGCAGTCCACGGGGGGGGTACTATAGCAATCAGCCCCAGCATTTT
>TRBV5-4|.|TRBJ2-3|.
CASSSEDGTDTQYF
TGTGCCAGCAGCTCGGAGGACGGCACAGATACGCAGTATTTT
>TRBV5-4|.|TRBJ1-2|.
CASSIGPFAKGGVGYTF
TGTGCCAGCAGCATAGGCCCCTTCGCCAAGGGGGGCGTCGGCTACACCTTC
>TRBV28|.|TRBJ1-4|.
CASSLSARGGEKLFF
TGTGCCAGCAGTTTATCGGCCAGGGGTGGTGAAAAACTGTTTTTT
>TRBV5-1|.|TRBJ2-3|TRBD1
CASSRTTGGSADTQYF
TGCGCCAGCAGTAGAACGACAGGGGGCTCCGCAGATACGCAGTATTTT
>TRBV5-1|.|TRBJ1-6|.
CASSDLGAYSPLHF
TGCGCCAGCAGCGATCTCGGGGCTTATTCACCCCTCCACTTT
>TRBV27|.|TRBJ2-5|TRBD2
CASRGYGTSGGPDQETQYF
TGTGCCAGCAGGGGTTACGGGACTAGCGGGGGACCCGACCAAGAGACCCAGTACTTC
>TRBV6-6|many|TRBJ1-2|TRBD1
CASREGTGGGYTF
TGTGCCAGCAGGGAAGGGACAGGGGGCGGCTACACCTTC
>TRBV30|.|TRBJ2-1|.
CAWSKRNEQFF
TGTGCCTGGAGTAAAAGGAATGAGCAGTTCTTC
>TRBV7-2|.|TRBJ1-2|TRBD1
CASSIRGRTEGYTF
TGTGCCAGCAGCATCAGGGGGCGCACAGAAGGCTACACCTTC
>TRBV11-2|.|TRBJ2-5|.
CASSLMGAGETQYF
TGTGCCAGCAGCTTAATGGGGGCAGGAGAGACCCAGTACTTC
>TRBV9|.|TRBJ2-2|TRBD1
CASSEVEQTGLNTGELFF
TGTGCCAGCAGCGAGGTTGAACAGACAGGGCTTAACACCGGGGAGCTGTTTTTT
>TRBV2|once|TRBJ1-2|.
CASSSGAVLSVGYTF
TGTGCCAGCAGCTCAGGGGCCGTTCTATCTGTGGGCTACACCTTC
>TRBV19|.|TRBJ1-6|.
CASSAAQRVVRTSPLHF
TGTGCCAGTAGTGCCGCCCAGAGGGTTGTCCGAACTTCACCCCTCCACTTT
>TRBV9|.|TRBJ2-6|.
CASALPYKQSRANVLTF
TGTGCCAGCGCGTTGCCGTACAAACAAAGTCGGGCCAACGTCCTGACTTTC
>TRBV4-1|.|TRBJ2-4|TRBD1
CASSPGTGWNIQYF
TGCGCCAGCAGCCCCGGGACAGGGTGGAACATTCAGTACTTC
>TRBV6-1|few|TRBJ1-5|.
CASSAVPGDNQPQHF
TGTGCCAGCAGTGCGGTGCCAGGGGACAATCAGCCCCAGCATTTT
>TRBV27|.|TRBJ1-5|.
CASRGNSNQPQHF
TGTGCCAGCAGGGGGAATAGCAATCAGCCCCAGCATTTT
>TRBV6-6|once|TRBJ2-5|.
CASSIRRVIGETQYF
TGTGCCAGCAGTATACGCAGGGTGATCGGCGAGACCCAGTACTTC
>TRBV5-1|.|TRBJ2-3|TRBD2
CASVRGGNMADTQYF
TGCGCCAGCGTCCGCGGGGGGAATATGGCAGATACGCAGTATTTT
>TRBV7-9|.|TRBJ2-3|TRBD2
CASSFPTGLAGDPDTQYF
TGTGCCAGCAGCTTCCCTACCGGACTAGCGGGGGATCCTGATACGCAGTATTTT
>TRBV30|.|TRBJ2-7|.
CAWSPGPAYEQYF
TGTGCCTGGAGTCCAGGGCCCGCCTACGAGCAGTACTTC